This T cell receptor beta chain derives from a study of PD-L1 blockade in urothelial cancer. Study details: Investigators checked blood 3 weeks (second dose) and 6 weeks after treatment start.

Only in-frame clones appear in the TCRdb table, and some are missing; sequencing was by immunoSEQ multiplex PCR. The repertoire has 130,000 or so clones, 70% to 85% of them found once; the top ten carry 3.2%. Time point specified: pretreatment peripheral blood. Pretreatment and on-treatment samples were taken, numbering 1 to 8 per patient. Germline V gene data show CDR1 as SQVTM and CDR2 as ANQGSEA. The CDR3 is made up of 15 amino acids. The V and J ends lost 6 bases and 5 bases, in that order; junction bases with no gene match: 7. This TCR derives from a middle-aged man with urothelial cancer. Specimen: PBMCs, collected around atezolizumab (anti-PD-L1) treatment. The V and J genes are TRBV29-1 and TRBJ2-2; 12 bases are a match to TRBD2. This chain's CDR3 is CSVGGLAGLTGELFF. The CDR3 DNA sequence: TGCAGCGTCGGGGGACTAGCGGGTCTAACCGGGGAGCTGTTTTTT.